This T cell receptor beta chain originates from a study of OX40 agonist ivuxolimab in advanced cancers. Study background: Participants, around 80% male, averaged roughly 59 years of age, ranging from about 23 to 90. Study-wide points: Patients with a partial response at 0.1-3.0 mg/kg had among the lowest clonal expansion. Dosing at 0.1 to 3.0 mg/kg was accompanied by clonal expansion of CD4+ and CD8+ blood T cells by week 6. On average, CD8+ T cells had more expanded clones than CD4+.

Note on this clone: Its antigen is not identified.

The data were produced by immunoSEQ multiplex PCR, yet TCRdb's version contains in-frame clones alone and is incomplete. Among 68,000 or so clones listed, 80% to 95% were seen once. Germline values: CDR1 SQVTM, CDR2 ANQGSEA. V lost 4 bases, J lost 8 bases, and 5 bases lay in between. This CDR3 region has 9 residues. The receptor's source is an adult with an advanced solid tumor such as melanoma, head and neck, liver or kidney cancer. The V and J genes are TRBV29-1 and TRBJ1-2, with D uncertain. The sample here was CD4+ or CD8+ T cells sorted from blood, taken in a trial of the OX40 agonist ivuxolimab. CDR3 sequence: CSVAEGYTF. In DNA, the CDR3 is TGCAGCGTTGCAGAGGGCTACACCTTC. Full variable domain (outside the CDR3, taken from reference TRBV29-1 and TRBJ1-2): SAVISQKPSRDICQRGTSLTIQCQVDSQVTMMFWYRQQPGQSLTLIATANQGSEATYESGFVIDKFPISRPNLTFSTLTVSNMSPEDSSIYLCSVAEGYTFGSGTRLTVV.